Presented here are 21 T cell receptor beta chains from one specimen sequenced in a study of cytomegalovirus exposure and HLA in healthy donors. The PCR ran on 60 Vbeta and 13 Jbeta primers. This table comes from immunoSEQ multiplex PCR, and its TCRdb copy is limited to in-frame clones, with some not included. Seen here are roughly 190,000 clones, around 82% observed once, and the top ten hold less than 2%. Sequences were obtained from PBMCs. The receptor source for this set is a man aged 18 to 29 in good health and CMV-seronegative.

The chain has TRBV2 and TRBJ1-1; 7 bases are a match to TRBD1. This CDR3 comprises 14 residues. With V trimmed by 4 bases and J by 4 bases, 6 bases remained unmatched. CDR1 is SNHLY and CDR2 is FYNNEI in the germline V gene. CDR3 protein: CASSVGTVVTEAFF. CDR3 bases: TGTGCCAGCAGTGTCGGGACAGTCGTCACTGAAGCTTTCTTT.

The chain is built from TRBV5-4 and TRBJ1-2; D possibly corresponds to TRBD1 (6 bases). The CDR3 is made up of 14 amino acids. V was cut by 2 bases and J by 6 bases, with 14 bases left in between. CDR1 is SGHNT and CDR2 is YYREEE in the germline V gene (reference sequence). The CDR3 here is CASSLLGGTDGYTF. As DNA, the CDR3 is TGTGCCAGCAGCTTATTAGGGGGAACGGATGGCTACACCTTC.

This chain links TRBV27 with TRBJ2-5; D perhaps matches TRBD1 (5 bases). There are 14 residues in the CDR3. The V end was cut by 6 bases, the J end by 2 bases, with 13 bases between. Germline lookup yields CDR1 MNHEY and CDR2 SMNVEV (reference sequence). The CDR3 DNA sequence: TGTGCCAGCAGCCAAAGGGGCAAGCAAGAGACCCAGTACTTC. It encodes CASSQRGKQETQYF.

This clone appeared a few times. The V gene is TRBV29-1, the J gene TRBJ2-7; D uncertain. The CDR3 has 13 amino acids. Per germline, CDR1 SQVTM and CDR2 ANQGSEA. V shed 1 base and J shed 7 bases, with 14 bases lying between them. The CDR3 bases are TGCAGCGTTGAAGGGGCTTTGCTTCGGGAGCAGTACTTC. It specifies CSVEGALLREQYF.

The chain recombines TRBV20-1 with TRBJ2-1; D unclear. This CDR3 comprises 11 residues. In germline, CDR1 is DFQATT, CDR2 SNEGSKA (reference sequence). V was cut by 1 base and J by 9 bases, with 7 bases left in between. This CDR3 is CSARVVGEQFF. CDR3 coding DNA: TGCAGTGCTAGAGTTGTCGGTGAGCAGTTCTTC.

This clone was counted only a few times. This chain uses TRBV4-3 with TRBJ2-3; 9 bases are a match to TRBD2. The CDR3 covers 16 residues. CDR1 and CDR2 from the germline V gene are LGHNA and YSLEER. The V gene end was trimmed by 3 bases and the J gene end by 0 bases; junction bases not matched to a gene: 4. The CDR3, as DNA: TGCGCCAGCAGCCAGAGCGCGGGAGGGAGCACAGATACGCAGTATTTT. Translating it yields CASSQSAGGSTDTQYF.

V gene TRBV4-3 combines with J gene TRBJ2-1; D is unresolved. In germline, CDR1 is LGHNA, CDR2 YSLEER. V was cut by 0 bases and J by 6 bases, with 9 bases left in between. The CDR3 contains 14 residues. CDR3 DNA: TGCGCCAGCAGCCAAGACCCGGGTCCCAATGAGCAGTTCTTC. It translates to CASSQDPGPNEQFF.

The CDR3, as DNA: TGTGCCAGCAGCCAAGATATTGGCCGCGGGGGTCAGCCCCAGCATTTT. This codes for CASSQDIGRGGQPQHF. The gene calls are TRBV4-2 and TRBJ1-5, with a weak D call TRBD1 (5 bases). The ends were cut back, 0 bases at V and 6 bases at J, with 15 bases in the middle. CDR1 is LGHNA, CDR2 YNFKEQ, per germline. The CDR3 has 16 residues.

In its sample, this clone was seen a few times. The chain is built from TRBV7-3 and TRBJ2-1; a possible D gene is TRBD2 (5 bases). Germline CDR1 is SGHTA and CDR2 is FQGTGA. V dropped 4 bases and J dropped 0 bases, with 10 bases sitting between them. There are 15 residues in the CDR3. CDR3 sequence (DNA): TGTGCCAGCAGCTCCCGTACTAGCTCCTACAATGAGCAGTTCTTC. It is translated as CASSSRTSSYNEQFF.

The count of this clone is one. This chain uses TRBV7-8 with TRBJ2-1; no clear D. Deletions cut 2 bases from V and 5 bases from J, with 13 bases between. CDR3 length: 15 residues. Per the germline V gene, CDR1 is SGHVS and CDR2 is FQNEAQ. The CDR3 nucleotides are TGTGCCAGCAGCTTATTAGGCGGCATTGACAATGAGCAGTTCTTC. Translation: CASSLLGGIDNEQFF.

The rearrangement joins TRBV5-4 to TRBJ1-1; tentative D call: TRBD1 (6 bases). The germline V gene has CDR1 SGHNT and CDR2 YYREEE (reference sequence). CDR3 length: 14 amino acids. V was shortened by 0 bases and J by 5 bases, with 11 bases between the two germline ends. The CDR3 reads CASSLETGSTEAFF. The CDR3 DNA reads TGTGCCAGCAGCTTGGAGACAGGTAGTACTGAAGCTTTCTTT.

The V and J genes are TRBV7-9 and TRBJ2-2, with 10 nucleotides matching TRBD1. The V gene's germline CDR1 is SEHNR and CDR2 FQNEAQ (reference sequence). V lost 4 bases to trimming and J lost 10 bases; unmatched junction nucleotides: 3. The CDR3 is 13 residues long. The CDR3 nucleotides are TGTGCCAGCAGCTGGGGACAGGGGACGGAGCTGTTTTTT. Translation gives CASSWGQGTELFF.

The genes are TRBV7-6 and TRBJ2-7, with 7 bases fitting TRBD2. Germline trimming cut 0 bases from V and 6 bases from J; bases unmatched to any gene: 5. This CDR3 spans 14 amino acids. The germline V gene encodes CDR1 SGHVS and CDR2 FNYEAQ. CDR3 in DNA: TGTGCCAGCAGCTTAGCGGGAGGGCCGGGCGAGCAGTACTTC. It encodes CASSLAGGPGEQYF.

The gene calls are TRBV4-1 and TRBJ1-5, with TRBD1 matching 8 bases. Germline V gives CDR1 MGHRA, CDR2 YSYEKL. Trimming at V came to 0 bases and at J to 2 bases, leaving 12 bases not matched to a gene. This CDR3 has 19 residues. CDR3 nucleotides: TGCGCCAGCAGCCAAGATGATTCGGGGACAGGTGGTGGCAATCAGCCCCAGCATTTT. Its protein is CASSQDDSGTGGGNQPQHF.

The DNA for the CDR3 is TGCGCCAGCATCCCCGGACTAGCGGGCCCATACGAGCAGTACTTC. Amino acid sequence: CASIPGLAGPYEQYF. The chain combines TRBV5-1 with TRBJ2-7, with 11 bases aligning to TRBD2. Germline CDR1 and CDR2: SGHRS and YFSETQ. The CDR3 extends over 15 amino acids. J lost 4 bases, V lost 6 bases, and 9 bases had no gene match.

This clone was counted a few times. This chain uses TRBV6-1 with TRBJ1-5; D not resolved. CDR1 MNHNS and CDR2 SASEGT come from the germline V gene. The CDR3 is 17 residues long. V lost 1 base to trimming and J lost 7 bases, with 20 bases between them. CDR3 nucleotides: TGTGCCAGCAGTGAAGTGGGTCCACCGGGTCGGGGACAGCCCCAGCATTTT. As protein: CASSEVGPPGRGQPQHF.

This chain uses TRBV5-1 with TRBJ2-3; 15 nucleotides match TRBD2. The CDR3 runs 18 residues. With V trimmed by 5 bases and J by 1 base, 8 bases remained unmatched. Germline values: CDR1 SGHRS, CDR2 YFSETQ. This CDR3 reads CASSLGTSGRQGTDTQYF. The CDR3 DNA follows: TGCGCCAGCAGTCTTGGGACTAGCGGGAGGCAGGGCACAGATACGCAGTATTTT.

The chain is built from TRBV19 and TRBJ2-5; a possible D gene is TRBD1 (6 bases). The CDR3 sequence is 14 residues long. V gave up 6 bases and J gave up 5 bases, with 16 bases separating them. Germline V gene lookup returns CDR1 LNHDA and CDR2 SQIVND (reference sequence). CDR3 residues: CASRQQGLEETQYF. CDR3 coding DNA: TGTGCCAGTAGACAACAGGGTTTGGAGGAGACCCAGTACTTC. The full variable domain, rest sourced from reference TRBV19 and TRBJ2-5, is DGGITQSPKYLFRKEGQNVTLSCEQNLNHDAMYWYRQDPGQGLRLIYYSQIVNDFQKGDIAEGYSVSREKKESFPLTVTSAQKNPTAFYLCASRQQGLEETQYFGPGTRLLVL.

The chain couples TRBV11-2 to TRBJ1-6; TRBD1 matches 9 bases. The V and J ends lost 4 bases and 16 bases, in that order; junction bases with no gene match: 5. CDR1 and CDR2 from the germline V gene are SGHAT and FQNNGV. The CDR3 sequence is 12 residues long. The CDR3 sequence is CASSSGTGRLHF. For the CDR3, the DNA is TGTGCCAGCAGCTCCGGGACAGGGCGGCTCCACTTT.

The chain combines TRBV7-8 with TRBJ1-5, with TRBD1 matching 7 bases. The germline gives CDR1 SGHVS, CDR2 FQNEAQ. Unmatched junction bases numbered 5, after V lost 3 bases and J lost 3 bases. This CDR3 is built from 15 residues. The CDR3 loop reads CASSFDRVTNQPQHF. In DNA, the CDR3 is TGTGCCAGCAGCTTTGACAGGGTTACCAATCAGCCCCAGCATTTT.

The gene calls are TRBV27 and TRBJ2-1; TRBD2 might be the D (6 bases). The CDR3 is 15 amino acids. V lost 7 bases, J lost 5 bases, and 18 bases lay in between. Germline V gives CDR1 MNHEY, CDR2 SMNVEV (reference sequence). This chain's CDR3 is CASMENGTPHNEQFF. The DNA for the CDR3 is TGTGCCAGCATGGAGAATGGGACTCCACACAATGAGCAGTTCTTC.